These 11 T cell receptor beta chains came from one sample sequenced in a study of shared clonotypes between healthy human individuals. Method: immunoSEQ multiplex PCR; TCRdb's copy keeps in-frame clones and lacks some. The data show about 2.1 million clones, with around 93% seen just once and roughly 1.8% held by the top ten. In the naive CD8 group, cells lacked CD45RO and were positively selected for CCR7, so terminally differentiated effector memory CD45RA+ cells were left out. Sequenced input: naive CD8+ T cells from PBMCs. These receptors came from a man aged 18 to 29 in good health. Some clones in this sample may be carry-over from other donors' samples.

The V call is TRBV7-9, the J call TRBJ2-7; TRBD1 or TRBD2 may be the D gene (5 bases each). Trimming shortened V by 1 base and J by 7 bases, and 11 bases separated the two germline ends. CDR3 length: 13 residues. Germline CDR1 is SEHNR and CDR2 is FQNEAQ (reference sequence). In DNA, the CDR3 is TGTGCCAGCAGCTTAGTCAGGGACGGAGAGCAGTACTTC. Amino acids: CASSLVRDGEQYF. The entire variable domain, with the rest obtained from reference TRBV7-9 and TRBJ2-7, is as follows: DTGVSQNPRHKITKRGQNVTFRCDPISEHNRLYWYRQTLGQGPEFLTYFQNEAQLEKSRLLSDRFSAERPKGSFSTLEIQRTEQGDSAMYLCASSLVRDGEQYFGPGTRLTVT.

The J gene is TRBJ2-1, the V gene TRBV29-1, with TRBD2 identical over 8 bases. The CDR3 covers 14 residues. Trimming at V came to 8 bases and at J to 2 bases, leaving 8 bases not matched to a gene. The germline gives CDR1 SQVTM, CDR2 ANQGSEA. CDR3 in DNA: TGCAGCCTGGAGAGCGGGAGAACCTACAATGAGCAGTTCTTC. It codes for CSLESGRTYNEQFF.

The chain joins TRBV5-5 to TRBJ2-3, with TRBD2 matching 9 bases. Germline V gene data show CDR1 as SGHKS and CDR2 as YYEKEE (reference sequence). V shed 6 bases and J 3 bases; nucleotides not matched to a gene: 11. This CDR3 region has 16 residues. DNA for the CDR3: TGTGCCAGCAATTCTGGCGGGAGGGCCGAGACAGATACGCAGTATTTT. Its protein is CASNSGGRAETDTQYF.

The chain carries TRBV27 and TRBJ2-1; unclear D gene. V was cut by 5 bases and J by 4 bases, with 12 bases left in between. Germline V gene sequence: CDR1 MNHEY, CDR2 SMNVEV (reference sequence). This CDR3 comprises 14 residues. The CDR3 coding sequence is TGTGCCAGCAGTCCACCGACCCTATACAATGAGCAGTTCTTC. Residues: CASSPPTLYNEQFF.

The chain uses TRBV7-9 and TRBJ1-5, with 9 bases that match TRBD1. Germline CDR1 reads SEHNR; CDR2 reads FQNEAQ (reference sequence). This CDR3 spans 16 amino acids. Germline trimming cut 5 bases from V and 6 bases from J; bases unmatched to any gene: 11. CDR3 DNA sequence: TGTGCCAGCAGCACTTCCGGGACAGGGCCCTTTCAGCCCCAGCATTTT. This codes for CASSTSGTGPFQPQHF.

The chain joins TRBV4-3 to TRBJ2-7, with D possibly called TRBD1 or TRBD2 (6 bases each). CDR1 LGHNA and CDR2 YSLEER come from the germline V gene. The germline V and J ends were trimmed by 1 base and 6 bases, with 19 bases remaining between them. CDR3 length: 16 amino acids. CDR3 protein: CASSQGSGAVFSEQYF. CDR3 DNA: TGCGCCAGCAGCCAAGGATCGGGGGCCGTGTTCTCCGAGCAGTACTTC.

The V call is TRBV27, the J call TRBJ1-2; D possibly corresponds to TRBD1 (6 bases). The V and J ends lost 4 bases and 7 bases respectively, with 19 bases between them. The CDR3 totals 15 residues. Germline lookup yields CDR1 MNHEY and CDR2 SMNVEV (reference sequence). CDR3 protein: CASSSPSWGAGGYTF. In DNA, the CDR3 is TGTGCCAGCAGTTCGCCCTCCTGGGGGGCCGGTGGCTACACCTTC.

This clone was observed a single time. The rearrangement joins TRBV11-2 to TRBJ2-5, with D uncertain. Trimming took 2 bases from V and 3 from J, leaving 7 bases between them. The CDR3 consists of 13 residues. Germline V CDR1 and CDR2: SGHAT, FQNNGV. The CDR3 sequence is CASSLRRKETQYF. Written as DNA, the CDR3 is TGTGCCAGCAGCTTAAGGCGGAAAGAGACCCAGTACTTC.

V is TRBV9 and J is TRBJ2-3, with TRBD2 as a possible D gene (5 bases). Between the trimmed V and J ends, which lost 7 bases and 2 bases, there was a span of 17 bases. Per germline, CDR1 SGDLS and CDR2 YYNGEE. The length of the CDR3 is 15 residues. In DNA form, the CDR3 reads TGTGCCAGCCGAGGGAGCGCCCGAGACACAGATACGCAGTATTTT. Protein product: CASRGSARDTDTQYF.

This clone was observed a few times. The chain recombines TRBV19 with TRBJ1-5, with D tentatively TRBD1 (6 bases). The CDR3 covers 15 residues. Trimming cost V 3 bases and J 3 bases, with 12 bases left between them. Germline CDR1 and CDR2: LNHDA and SQIVND (reference sequence). This chain's CDR3 is CASSISGAYNQPQHF. The CDR3 DNA reads as TGTGCCAGTAGTATCTCGGGGGCCTACAATCAGCCCCAGCATTTT.

This sequence joins TRBV4-1 and TRBJ1-6; D is unresolved. The CDR3 totals 16 residues. Trimming took off 0 bases at V and 7 bases at J, with 13 bases between the two ends. The V gene's germline CDR1 is MGHRA and CDR2 YSYEKL. In DNA form, the CDR3 reads TGCGCCAGCAGCCAAGAGCCGGGCACCAGGAATTCACCCCTCCACTTT. This gives the protein CASSQEPGTRNSPLHF.